This T cell receptor (beta chain) was sequenced in a study of cytomegalovirus exposure and HLA in healthy donors. This CDR3 is built from 12 residues. Germline CDR1 is SGHVS and CDR2 is FQNEAQ. Deletions cut 3 bases from V and 4 bases from J, with 5 bases between. PCR used 60 Vbeta primers and 13 Jbeta primers. Only in-frame clones appear in the TCRdb table, and some are missing; sequencing was by immunoSEQ multiplex PCR. This table holds some 72,000 clones. What was sequenced was PBMCs. This chain joins TRBV7-8 and TRBJ2-3; D is undetermined. The TCR originated in a boy aged 10-17 years in good health and CMV-seronegative. This CDR3 is CASSFVADTQYF. The CDR3, as DNA: TGTGCCAGCAGCTTTGTAGCAGATACGCAGTATTTT.